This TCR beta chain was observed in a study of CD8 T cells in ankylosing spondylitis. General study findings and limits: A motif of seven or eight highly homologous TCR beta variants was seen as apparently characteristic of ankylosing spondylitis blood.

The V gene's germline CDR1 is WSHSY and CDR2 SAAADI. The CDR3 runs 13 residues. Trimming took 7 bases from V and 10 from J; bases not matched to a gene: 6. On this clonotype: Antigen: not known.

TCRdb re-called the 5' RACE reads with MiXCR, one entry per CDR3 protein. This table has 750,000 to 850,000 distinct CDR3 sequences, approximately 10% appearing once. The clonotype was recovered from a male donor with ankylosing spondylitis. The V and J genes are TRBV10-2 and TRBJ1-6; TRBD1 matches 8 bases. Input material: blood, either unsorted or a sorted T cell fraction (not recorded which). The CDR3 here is CASIPGGQSPLHF. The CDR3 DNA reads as TGCGCCAGCATACCAGGGGGCCAGTCACCCCTCCACTTT.